The rows below give T cell receptor beta chains drawn from one sample of a study of Tregs in tolerant kidney transplant recipients. Sequencing used immunoSEQ multiplex PCR; TCRdb keeps in-frame clones, though not all of them. The table includes about 110,000 clones, nearly 90% detected once. This specimen consisted of CD4+ T cells from blood, obtained before the transplant. The source of these receptors is a human donor who received a combined kidney and bone marrow transplant. CDR3s include the opening cysteine and the closing phenylalanine or tryptophan. D genes are given only for firm matches. Rows may omit the clone size; those that give it use once, few, many or a size class.

V	size	D	J	CDR3	DNA
TRBV29-1	NA	NA	TRBJ2-5	CSVASPEETQYF	TGCAGCGTTGCGAGTCCTGAAGAGACCCAGTACTTC
TRBV6-5	few	NA	TRBJ2-7	CASSYRTEKYEQYF	TGTGCCAGCAGTTACAGGACAGAGAAGTACGAGCAGTACTTC
TRBV14	NA	NA	TRBJ1-2	CASRRQGSNYGYTF	TGTGCCAGCAGACGCCAGGGGTCTAACTATGGCTACACCTTC
TRBV10-3	NA	TRBD2	TRBJ2-2	CAISESNGLAKNTGELFF	TGTGCCATCAGTGAGTCGAATGGACTAGCGAAGAACACCGGGGAGCTGTTTTTT
TRBV10-2	NA	NA	TRBJ2-3	CASSESWAQDTQYF	TGCGCCAGCAGTGAGTCCTGGGCTCAAGATACGCAGTATTTT
TRBV5-6	NA	TRBD1	TRBJ2-1	CASSFLDRLNNEQFF	TGTGCCAGCAGCTTCTTGGACAGGCTAAACAATGAGCAGTTCTTC
TRBV6-5	NA	NA	TRBJ2-7	CASRRGSGAYEQYF	TGTGCCAGCAGGAGGGGTTCGGGGGCCTACGAGCAGTACTTC
TRBV18	once	TRBD1	TRBJ1-2	CASSQGTEIDYGYTF	TGTGCCAGCTCACAGGGGACAGAAATAGACTATGGCTACACCTTC
TRBV15	NA	NA	TRBJ2-5	CATSPGPGYQETQYF	TGTGCCACCAGCCCCGGCCCAGGGTACCAAGAGACCCAGTACTTC
TRBV5-6	NA	NA	TRBJ1-5	CASSLGRRGGTYSNQPQHF	TGTGCCAGCAGCTTGGGTCGACGGGGAGGAACCTATAGCAATCAGCCCCAGCATTTT
TRBV4-1	NA	NA	TRBJ2-5	CASSPRGEGETQYF	TGCGCCAGCAGCCCTCGGGGTGAGGGAGAGACCCAGTACTTC
TRBV5-1	NA	NA	TRBJ1-4	CASSGRGGNEKLFF	TGCGCCAGCAGCGGCCGGGGTGGGAATGAAAAACTGTTTTTT
TRBV10-3	NA	TRBD2	TRBJ2-3	CAISDFLAGGDTDTQYF	TGTGCCATCAGTGACTTCCTAGCGGGGGGTGATACAGATACGCAGTATTTT
TRBV19	NA	NA	TRBJ1-2	CASSIMQVSYGYTF	TGTGCCAGTAGTATAATGCAGGTCAGCTATGGCTACACCTTC
TRBV2	NA	NA	TRBJ2-3	CASAFLILAAGKSDTQYF	TGTGCCAGCGCCTTCTTAATTTTAGCGGCGGGGAAGTCAGATACGCAGTATTTT
TRBV6-5	NA	TRBD1	TRBJ2-3	CASSYRDSSTDTQYF	TGTGCCAGCAGTTACCGGGACAGTAGCACAGATACGCAGTATTTT
TRBV5-1	NA	NA	TRBJ1-4	CASSLAGGDEKLFF	TGCGCCAGCAGCTTGGCTGGCGGAGATGAAAAACTGTTTTTT
TRBV4-1	NA	NA	TRBJ2-5	CASSRAGGQQETQYF	TGCGCCAGCAGCCGGGCGGGTGGGCAGCAAGAGACCCAGTACTTC
TRBV5-1	NA	NA	TRBJ1-3	CASSFGGLSGGNTIYF	TGCGCCAGCAGCTTCGGCGGACTCTCGGGCGGAAACACCATATATTTT
TRBV29-1	NA	TRBD2	TRBJ2-3	CSVQGTLVSSGSYRDTDTQYF	TGCAGCGTACAGGGTACGTTGGTGTCTAGCGGGAGTTATCGGGACACAGATACGCAGTATTTT
TRBV5-8	NA	TRBD1	TRBJ1-1	CASINPGQGSPEAFF	TGTGCCAGCATCAATCCGGGACAGGGTTCTCCTGAAGCTTTCTTT
TRBV19	NA	TRBD2	TRBJ2-1	CASSIVSSGRVGEQFF	TGTGCCAGTAGTATAGTGTCTAGCGGGAGAGTGGGTGAGCAGTTCTTC
TRBV5-6	NA	TRBD1	TRBJ2-7	CASSPTGVGYEQYF	TGTGCCAGCAGCCCGACAGGGGTAGGCTACGAGCAGTACTTC
TRBV5-5	once	NA	TRBJ1-1	CASSLEQPRTEAFF	TGTGCCAGCAGCTTGGAACAACCTCGCACTGAAGCTTTCTTT
TRBV10-3	NA	NA	TRBJ2-7	CAISGRERDEQYF	TGTGCCATCAGTGGCAGGGAAAGGGACGAGCAGTACTTC
TRBV28	NA	NA	TRBJ2-5	CASRTAGGRQETQYF	TGTGCCAGCAGGACCGCCGGGGGGCGTCAAGAGACCCAGTACTTC
TRBV19	few	NA	TRBJ1-1	CASSMDSYTEAFF	TGTGCCAGTAGTATGGACAGCTACACTGAAGCTTTCTTT
TRBV7-2	NA	NA	TRBJ1-2	CASSLKGGDGYTF	TGTGCCAGCAGCTTAAAGGGCGGGGATGGCTACACCTTC
TRBV5-6	NA	NA	TRBJ2-3	CASSITWGDTQYF	TGTGCCAGCAGCATAACCTGGGGCGATACGCAGTATTTT
TRBV6-1	once	TRBD2	TRBJ2-3	CASSEASGSPDTQYF	TGTGCCAGCAGTGAAGCTAGCGGGAGCCCAGATACGCAGTATTTT
TRBV5-4	NA	TRBD1	TRBJ1-5	CASSRTLPGQGHQPQHF	TGTGCCAGCAGCCGAACTTTACCGGGACAGGGCCATCAGCCCCAGCATTTT
TRBV11-2	NA	NA	TRBJ2-5	CASSLDGGGEETQYF	TGTGCCAGCAGCTTAGACGGAGGGGGCGAGGAGACCCAGTACTTC
TRBV11-2	NA	NA	TRBJ2-7	CASSLDGLSIYEQYF	TGTGCCAGCAGCTTAGATGGTCTATCGATCTACGAGCAGTACTTC
TRBV5-4	once	NA	TRBJ1-1	CASSLAQSNTEAFF	TGTGCCAGCAGCTTGGCACAGTCGAACACTGAAGCTTTCTTT
TRBV27	NA	NA	TRBJ1-2	CASSSPGNEYGYTF	TGTGCCAGCAGTTCCCCGGGAAATGAGTATGGCTACACCTTC
TRBV4-1	NA	TRBD2	TRBJ2-2	CASSGPAGRNTGELFF	TGCGCCAGCAGCGGGCCAGCGGGGAGAAACACCGGGGAGCTGTTTTTT
TRBV21-1	NA	NA	TRBJ1-6	CASSKAPDRGHNSPLHF	TGTGCCAGCAGCAAAGCCCCGGACAGGGGTCATAATTCACCCCTCCACTTT
TRBV5-1	NA	NA	TRBJ1-3	CASSLGAKLGNTIYF	TGCGCCAGCAGCTTGGGGGCGAAACTTGGAAACACCATATATTTT
TRBV28	NA	TRBD1	TRBJ1-4	CASSLSSTGVVRLFF	TGTGCCAGCAGTTTGTCGTCGACAGGGGTGGTAAGACTGTTTTTT
TRBV11-3	NA	NA	TRBJ2-1	CASSFDSDNEQFF	TGTGCCAGCAGCTTCGACTCAGACAATGAGCAGTTCTTC
TRBV6-5	NA	NA	TRBJ1-1	CASSYGSTEAFF	TGTGCCAGCAGTTACGGTAGCACTGAAGCTTTCTTT
TRBV7-2	NA	NA	TRBJ2-1	CASSLEILRNEQFF	TGTGCCAGCAGCTTAGAGATCCTGCGCAATGAGCAGTTCTTC
TRBV5-1	NA	NA	TRBJ2-1	CASRQGLGNEQFF	TGCGCCAGCAGACAGGGCCTGGGGAATGAGCAGTTCTTC
TRBV13	NA	TRBD1	TRBJ2-5	CASSRTGAQETQYF	TGTGCCAGCAGCCGGACAGGGGCCCAAGAGACCCAGTACTTC
TRBV23-1	NA	TRBD2	TRBJ2-3	CASSQLAGGRFSAQYF	TGCGCCAGCAGTCAATTAGCGGGGGGACGGTTCAGCGCGCAGTATTTT
TRBV5-1	NA	TRBD1	TRBJ2-4	CASSSGTGASSLAKNIQYF	TGCGCCAGCAGCTCCGGGACAGGGGCATCTAGCCTAGCCAAAAACATTCAGTACTTC
TRBV5-1	NA	NA	TRBJ2-3	CASSLEATDTQYF	TGCGCCAGCAGCTTGGAAGCTACAGATACGCAGTATTTT
TRBV25-1	NA	NA	TRBJ2-2	CATQREINTGELFF	TGTGCCACCCAGAGGGAGATTAACACCGGGGAGCTGTTTTTT
TRBV11-3	NA	TRBD2	TRBJ2-7	CASSLSSGGSLCEQYF	TGTGCCAGCAGCTTGTCGAGCGGGGGGTCCCTTTGCGAGCAGTACTTC
TRBV5-8	NA	NA	TRBJ1-5	CASTAFPAGNQPQHF	TGTGCCAGCACCGCATTTCCGGCGGGCAATCAGCCCCAGCATTTT
TRBV19	NA	NA	TRBJ2-3	CASRDFPADTQYF	TGTGCCAGTAGGGACTTTCCCGCAGATACGCAGTATTTT
TRBV19	NA	TRBD1	TRBJ1-1	CASVYDRANTEAFF	TGTGCCAGTGTTTACGACAGGGCGAACACTGAAGCTTTCTTT
TRBV18	NA	NA	TRBJ1-5	CASSPGQHQPQHF	TGTGCCAGCTCACCAGGACAGCATCAGCCCCAGCATTTT
TRBV5-1	NA	TRBD1	TRBJ2-7	CASSSLRDRGGHEQYF	TGCGCCAGCAGCTCCCTCCGGGACAGAGGCGGCCACGAGCAGTACTTC
TRBV2	NA	TRBD1	TRBJ1-1	CASRVQGADTEAFF	TGTGCCAGCAGGGTACAGGGGGCGGACACTGAAGCTTTCTTT